This T cell receptor beta chain was retrieved from a study of cytomegalovirus exposure and HLA in healthy donors. Study summary: The same platform used for the approximately 670 first-cohort repertoires was also used for the 95 to 150 validation repertoires, as a later analysis reported.

Comment on this clone: Its matching antigen is unknown.

Sequencing used immunoSEQ multiplex PCR; TCRdb keeps in-frame clones, though not all of them. The table lists 100,000 to 150,000 clones, around 94% of them singletons. After removal of 1 base from V and 5 bases from J, the junction contained 8 bases not matched to a gene. The germline V gene encodes CDR1 SGHVS and CDR2 FQNEAQ. The CDR3 consists of 15 residues. Whole-study findings and limits: Accounts indicate the classifier identified cytomegalovirus status with strong specificity and sensitivity. CMV antigen specificity was confirmed in vitro for a few CMV-associated chains.

From the approximately 120-subject validation cohort, which was separate from the roughly 700-subject first cohort, the donors were drawn. The chain links TRBV7-8 to TRBJ2-7, with 7 bases matching TRBD2. The receptor was isolated from a young woman in good health and CMV-seronegative. What was sequenced was PBMCs. The CDR3 region is CASSLGWGGVDEQYF. In DNA form, the CDR3 reads TGTGCCAGCAGCTTAGGTTGGGGGGGAGTTGACGAGCAGTACTTC.